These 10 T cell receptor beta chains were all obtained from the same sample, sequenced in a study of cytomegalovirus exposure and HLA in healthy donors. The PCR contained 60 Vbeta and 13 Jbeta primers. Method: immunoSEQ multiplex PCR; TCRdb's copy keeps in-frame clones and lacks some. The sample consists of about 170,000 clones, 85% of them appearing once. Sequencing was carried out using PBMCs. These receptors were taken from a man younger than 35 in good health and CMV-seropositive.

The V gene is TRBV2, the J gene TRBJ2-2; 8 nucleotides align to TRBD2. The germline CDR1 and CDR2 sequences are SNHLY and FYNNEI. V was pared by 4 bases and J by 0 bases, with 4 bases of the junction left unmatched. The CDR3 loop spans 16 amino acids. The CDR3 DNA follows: TGTGCCAGCAGTGGGACACTAGCGGCGAACACCGGGGAGCTGTTTTTT. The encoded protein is CASSGTLAANTGELFF.

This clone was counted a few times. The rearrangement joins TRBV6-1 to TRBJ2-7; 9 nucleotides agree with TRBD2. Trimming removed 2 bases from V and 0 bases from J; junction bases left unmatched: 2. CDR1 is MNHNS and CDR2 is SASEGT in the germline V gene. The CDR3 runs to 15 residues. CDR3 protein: CASSELAGTSYEQYF. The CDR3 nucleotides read TGTGCCAGCAGTGAACTAGCGGGGACCTCCTACGAGCAGTACTTC.

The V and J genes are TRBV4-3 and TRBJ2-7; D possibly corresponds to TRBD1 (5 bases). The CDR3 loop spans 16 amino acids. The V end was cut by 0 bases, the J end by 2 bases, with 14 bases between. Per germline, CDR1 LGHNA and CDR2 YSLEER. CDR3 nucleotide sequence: TGCGCCAGCAGCCAAGATGCGGCAGGGTCTACCTACGAGCAGTACTTC. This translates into CASSQDAAGSTYEQYF.

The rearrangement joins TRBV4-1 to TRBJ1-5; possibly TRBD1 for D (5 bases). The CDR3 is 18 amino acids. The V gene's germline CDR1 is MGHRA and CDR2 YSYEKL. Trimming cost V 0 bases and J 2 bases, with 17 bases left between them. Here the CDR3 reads CASSQETASSRGNQPQHF. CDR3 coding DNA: TGCGCCAGCAGCCAAGAAACGGCATCATCCAGGGGCAATCAGCCCCAGCATTTT.

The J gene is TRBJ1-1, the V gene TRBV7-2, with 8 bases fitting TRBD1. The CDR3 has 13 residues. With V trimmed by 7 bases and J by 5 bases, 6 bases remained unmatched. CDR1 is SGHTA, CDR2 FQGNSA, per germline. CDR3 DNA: TGTGCCAGCACCGGGACAGGAAGAACTGAAGCTTTCTTT. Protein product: CASTGTGRTEAFF.

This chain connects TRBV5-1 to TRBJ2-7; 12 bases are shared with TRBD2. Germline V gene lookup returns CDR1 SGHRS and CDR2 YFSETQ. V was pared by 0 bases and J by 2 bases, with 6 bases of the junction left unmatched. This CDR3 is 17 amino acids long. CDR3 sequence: CASSLGPSGGATYEQYF. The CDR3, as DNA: TGCGCCAGCAGCTTGGGGCCTAGCGGGGGGGCAACCTACGAGCAGTACTTC.

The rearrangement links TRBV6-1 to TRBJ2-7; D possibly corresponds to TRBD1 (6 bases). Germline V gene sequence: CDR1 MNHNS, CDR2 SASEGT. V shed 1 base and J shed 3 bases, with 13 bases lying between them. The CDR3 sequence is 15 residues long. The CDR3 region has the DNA TGTGCCAGCAGTGAAGAGGTCAGGGGAAACTACGAGCAGTACTTC. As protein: CASSEEVRGNYEQYF.

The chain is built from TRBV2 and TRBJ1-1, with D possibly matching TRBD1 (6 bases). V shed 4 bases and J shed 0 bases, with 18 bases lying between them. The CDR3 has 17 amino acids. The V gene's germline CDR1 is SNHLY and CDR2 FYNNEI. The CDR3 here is CASSGELGGTMNTEAFF. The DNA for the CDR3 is TGTGCCAGCAGTGGGGAACTGGGTGGGACAATGAACACTGAAGCTTTCTTT.

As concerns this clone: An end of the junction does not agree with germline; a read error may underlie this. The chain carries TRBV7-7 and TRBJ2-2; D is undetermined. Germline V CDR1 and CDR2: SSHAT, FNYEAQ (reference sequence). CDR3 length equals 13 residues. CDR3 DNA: TGTGCTAGCAGCTTCGCCGCGGTCGGGGAGCTGTTTTTT. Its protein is CASSFAAVGELFF. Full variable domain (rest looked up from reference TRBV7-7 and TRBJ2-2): GAGVSQSPRYKVTKRGQDVTLRCDPISSHATLYWYQQALGQGPEFLTYFNYEAQPDKSGLPSDRFSAERPEGSISTLTIQRTEQRDSAMYRCASSFAAVGELFFGEGSRLTVL.

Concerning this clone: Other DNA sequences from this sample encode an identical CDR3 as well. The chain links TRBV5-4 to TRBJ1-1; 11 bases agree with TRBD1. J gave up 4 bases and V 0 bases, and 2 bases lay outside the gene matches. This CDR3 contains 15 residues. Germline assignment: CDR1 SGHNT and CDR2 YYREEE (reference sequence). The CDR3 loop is CASSLAGTGGTEAFF. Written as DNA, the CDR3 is TGTGCCAGCAGCTTGGCAGGGACAGGGGGCACTGAAGCTTTCTTT.